One sample yielded the 11 T cell receptor beta chains listed below, sequenced in a study of radiotherapy plus CTLA-4 blockade in lung cancer. Only in-frame clones appear in the TCRdb table, and some are missing; sequencing was by immunoSEQ multiplex PCR. In the table there are tens of thousands of clones, 70% to 90% of which are singletons. Sequencing used peripheral blood, obtained from a patient treated with radiotherapy plus ipilimumab. Receptor source: a human donor with non-small cell lung cancer whose response to radiotherapy plus ipilimumab could not be evaluated.

This chain links TRBV20-1 with TRBJ1-1, with TRBD1 as a possible D gene (6 bases). The V gene's germline CDR1 is DFQATT and CDR2 SNEGSKA (reference sequence). The CDR3 totals 11 residues. In DNA form, the CDR3 reads TGCATGAGGGGGGGGGCCTCTGAAGCTTTCTTT. It encodes CMRGGASEAFF.

This chain connects TRBV9 to TRBJ2-1, with TRBD2 identical over 11 bases. Trimming cost V 4 bases and J 4 bases; bases outside gene matches: 7. The CDR3 contains 16 residues. The germline gives CDR1 SGDLS, CDR2 YYNGEE. The CDR3 is CASSPTLAGVYNEQFF. CDR3 bases: TGTGCCAGCAGCCCAACACTAGCGGGAGTATACAATGAGCAGTTCTTC. Filled out from reference TRBV9 and TRBJ2-1, the complete variable domain reads DSGVTQTPKHLITATGQRVTLRCSPRSGDLSVYWYQQSLDQGLQFLIQYYNGEERAKGNILERFSAQQFPDLHSELNLSSLELGDSALYFCASSPTLAGVYNEQFFGPGTRLTVL.

This sequence joins TRBV6-5 and TRBJ2-7, with a tentative D call TRBD2 (6 bases). The V end lost 0 bases, the J end lost 3 bases, and 15 bases lay between the germline ends. The CDR3 length is 16 residues. Germline loops: CDR1 MNHEY, CDR2 SVGAGI. CDR3: CASSYSAGGVLYEQYF. In DNA form, the CDR3 reads TGTGCCAGCAGTTACTCGGCCGGAGGGGTTCTCTACGAGCAGTACTTC.

This clone was recorded a few times. The V call is TRBV10-1, the J call TRBJ2-2, with 11 bases identical to TRBD2. This CDR3 is 15 amino acids long. Germline V gives CDR1 WNHNN, CDR2 SYGVQD (reference sequence). V lost 6 bases to trimming and J lost 6 bases; unmatched junction nucleotides: 6. The CDR3: CASRETSGDPGELFF. In DNA, the CDR3 is TGCGCCAGCAGGGAGACTAGCGGGGACCCCGGGGAGCTGTTTTTT.

The V and J genes are TRBV7-2 and TRBJ1-2, with D maybe TRBD1 (6 bases). CDR1 is SGHTA and CDR2 is FQGNSA in the germline V gene. Trimming removed 5 bases at V and 7 bases at J, with 17 bases between. This CDR3 comprises 14 residues. This CDR3 is CASSKAQGLSGYTF. DNA of the CDR3: TGTGCCAGCAGCAAAGCCCAGGGGCTGAGTGGCTACACCTTC.

This sequence joins TRBV2 and TRBJ2-7, with 9 bases fitting TRBD2. The germline V gene encodes CDR1 SNHLY and CDR2 FYNNEI. The CDR3 totals 13 residues. The ends lost 3 bases at V and 10 bases at J; junction bases unmatched: 7. Here the CDR3 reads CASSEGGRAAQYF. The CDR3 DNA reads as TGTGCCAGCAGTGAGGGCGGGAGGGCCGCTCAGTACTTC. The variable domain in full, completed from reference TRBV2 and TRBJ2-7, reads EPEVTQTPSHQVTQMGQEVILRCVPISNHLYFYWYRQILGQKVEFLVSFYNNEISEKSEIFDDQFSVERPDGSNFTLKIRSTKLEDSAMYFCASSEGGRAAQYFGPGTRLTVT.

The CDR3 spells CASSITSGSVPDTQYF. In DNA, the CDR3 is TGTGCCAGCAGTATCACTAGCGGGAGTGTCCCAGATACGCAGTATTTT. The chain recombines TRBV28 with TRBJ2-3; 11 nucleotides align to TRBD2. Losses at the gene ends were 5 bases for V and 4 bases for J; bases not matched to a gene: 8. The CDR3 has 16 residues. Germline V gives CDR1 MDHEN, CDR2 SYDVKM. The entire variable domain, with the rest obtained from reference TRBV28 and TRBJ2-3, is as follows: DVKVTQSSRYLVKRTGEKVFLECVQDMDHENMFWYRQDPGLGLRLIYFSYDVKMKEKGDIPEGYSVSREKKERFSLILESASTNQTSMYLCASSITSGSVPDTQYFGPGTRLTVL.

The chain joins TRBV5-6 to TRBJ2-1; 12 bases agree with TRBD2. This CDR3 comprises 17 residues. With 7 bases clipped from V and 1 base from J, the junction kept 9 bases outside the gene matches. CDR1 is SGHDT and CDR2 is YYEEEE in the germline V gene. The CDR3 DNA reads as TGTGCCAGCGTTCTAGCGGGAGGGCCGGGATCCTACAATGAGCAGTTCTTC. Residues: CASVLAGGPGSYNEQFF.

The chain couples TRBV28 to TRBJ2-4, with 10 bases that match TRBD1. This CDR3 is built from 15 residues. Germline V gene data show CDR1 as MDHEN and CDR2 as SYDVKM. With 8 bases clipped from V and 4 bases from J, the junction kept 8 bases outside the gene matches. As DNA, the CDR3 is TGTGCCAGCTCCCGACAGGGGGCACGAAAAAACATTCAGTACTTC. Encoded protein: CASSRQGARKNIQYF.

V and J are TRBV27 and TRBJ2-1; D is perhaps TRBD1 (5 bases). The CDR3 totals 14 residues. In germline, CDR1 is MNHEY, CDR2 SMNVEV (reference sequence). V shed 2 bases and J shed 12 bases, with 17 bases lying between them. CDR3 DNA sequence: TGTGCCAGCAGTTTAACCGACAGCCGAGTAGGGCAGTTCTTC. Residues: CASSLTDSRVGQFF.

The gene calls are TRBV11-3 and TRBJ2-1, with TRBD2 matching over 11 bases. The V gene end was trimmed by 5 bases and the J gene end by 7 bases; junction bases not matched to a gene: 13. This CDR3 has 17 residues. The germline gives CDR1 SGHNT, CDR2 YENEEA. CDR3 region: CASSARLAGGSGNEQFF. CDR3 coding DNA: TGTGCCAGCAGCGCCCGGCTAGCGGGAGGTTCGGGAAATGAGCAGTTCTTC.